Included here is one TCR beta chain sequence, with context. The source of the sample is a study of blood T cell repertoires in COVID-19. Overall study context: Acute and convalescent COVID-19 samples came from the United States, Italy and Spain.

Per germline, CDR1 GTSNPN and CDR2 SVGIG (reference sequence). This CDR3 comprises 12 residues. Trimming pared 1 base from V and 5 bases from J, leaving 8 bases between. Using immunoSEQ multiplex PCR, the repertoire was profiled, and TCRdb retains in-frame clones only, with some absent. This sample yields about 100,000 clones, of which roughly 79% are seen a single time; under 35% belongs to the top ten. The rearrangement joins TRBV30 to TRBJ1-2; the D is unclear. This TCR derives from an older man with active or convalescent COVID-19. The sequenced material came from peripheral blood. The CDR3 coding sequence is TGTGCCTGGAGTGCGGGTATATATGGCTACACCTTC. Translation gives CAWSAGIYGYTF.